These 29 T cell receptor beta chains came from one sample sequenced in a study of T cells after yellow fever vaccination. A single record per CDR3 protein comes from TCRdb applying MiXCR to the 5' RACE reads. The sample yields some 300,000 distinct CDR3 sequences, approximately 8% seen once. Sequencing used CD4+ T cells sorted from PBMCs, obtained 5 days after the yellow fever booster vaccination. These receptors were obtained from a man between 18 and 35 years old who received the YFV17D yellow fever vaccine.

The genes are TRBV6-5 and TRBJ2-1, with 8 positions matching TRBD2. CDR1 is MNHEY and CDR2 is SVGAGI in the germline V gene. CDR3 length: 15 residues. J lost 7 bases, V lost 5 bases, and 10 bases had no gene match. CDR3 DNA sequence: TGTGCCAGCAGTACGGGGGGGCTCTCACTGAATGAGCAGTTCTTC. This translates into CASSTGGLSLNEQFF.

This clonotype was seen only a few times. The chain joins TRBV23-1 to TRBJ1-5, with TRBD1 as a possible D gene (5 bases). TRBV23-1 is an open reading frame whose function is uncertain. V shed 7 bases and J shed 0 bases, with 16 bases lying between them. The CDR3 runs to 16 residues. The CDR3 DNA is TGCGCCAGCAAGGGGCAAATCAACTATAGCAATCAGCCCCAGCATTTT. This encodes CASKGQINYSNQPQHF.

There are a few counts of this clonotype. V is TRBV5-4 and J is TRBJ2-7, with D perhaps TRBD1 or TRBD2 (5 bases each). V dropped 3 bases and J dropped 2 bases, with 18 bases sitting between them. In germline, CDR1 is SGHNT, CDR2 YYREEE (reference sequence). This CDR3 is 16 amino acids long. Here the CDR3 reads CASSSGPGQHTYEQYF. The CDR3 nucleotides are TGTGCCAGCAGCTCGGGACCGGGGCAGCACACCTACGAGCAGTACTTC.

This clonotype occurred a few times. Here the CDR3 reads CAITEGVNEQFF. Here the CDR3 DNA reads TGTGCCATCACCGAGGGGGTAAATGAGCAGTTCTTC. The chain recombines TRBV10-3 with TRBJ2-1, with a possible D match to TRBD1 (6 bases). Germline loops: CDR1 ENHRY, CDR2 SYGVKD. The CDR3 has 12 amino acids. The V gene lost 7 bases and the J gene lost 7 bases, with 11 bases spanning the gap.

This clonotype was counted a few times. The chain uses TRBV7-8 and TRBJ2-1; D gene ambiguous. V dropped 4 bases and J dropped 2 bases, with 6 bases sitting between them. The CDR3 covers 13 residues. Germline assignment: CDR1 SGHVS and CDR2 FQNEAQ. The CDR3 DNA reads as TGTGCCAGCAGCTCCAGACCCTACAATGAGCAGTTCTTC. Its protein product is CASSSRPYNEQFF.

The sample holds a few counts of this clonotype. The gene calls are TRBV10-3 and TRBJ2-7; perhaps TRBD1 as D (5 bases). Germline values: CDR1 ENHRY, CDR2 SYGVKD. The CDR3 extends over 13 amino acids. V gave up 4 bases and J gave up 5 bases, with 12 bases separating them. The CDR3 here is CAISGLRANEQYF. In DNA, the CDR3 is TGTGCCATCAGTGGCCTCAGGGCTAACGAGCAGTACTTC.

A few counts support this clonotype. The chain is built from TRBV19 and TRBJ1-5; D is uncertain. The CDR3 consists of 14 residues. The germline gives CDR1 LNHDA, CDR2 SQIVND (reference sequence). Deletions cut 8 bases from V and 4 bases from J, with 15 bases between. Written as DNA, the CDR3 is TGTGCCAGTGCGGACCCAATCGGGAATCAGCCCCAGCATTTT. It is translated as CASADPIGNQPQHF.

This chain uses TRBV20-1 with TRBJ1-1; weak D call: TRBD1 (5 bases). The CDR3 totals 15 residues. The V end lost 3 bases, the J end lost 2 bases, and 16 bases lay between the germline ends. Germline CDR1 reads DFQATT; CDR2 reads SNEGSKA (reference sequence). CDR3 loop: CSASQQARENTEAFF. In nucleotides, the CDR3 is TGCAGTGCTAGTCAACAGGCCAGAGAAAACACTGAAGCTTTCTTT.

For this clonotype: Relative to the germline gene, one junction end is altered; a read error may explain this. V usage is TRBV20-1 and J usage is TRBJ2-5; D is ambiguous. The CDR3 covers 10 residues. CDR1 and CDR2 (germline): DFQATT, SNEGSKA (reference sequence). DNA of the CDR3: TGCAGTGCAAGAGCGGAGACCCAGTACTTC. As protein: CSARAETQYF.

The rearrangement uses TRBV20-1 and TRBJ2-1; D is uncertain. Trimming removed 4 bases from V and 5 bases from J, with 12 bases in between. The length of the CDR3 is 13 residues. Germline V CDR1 and CDR2: DFQATT, SNEGSKA (reference sequence). CDR3 coding DNA: TGCAGTGCTAACCCAGACCCGAACAATGAGCAGTTCTTC. This encodes CSANPDPNNEQFF.

This clonotype came up a few times. J is TRBJ1-5 and V is TRBV20-1; D remains unclear. Germline CDR1 is DFQATT and CDR2 is SNEGSKA (reference sequence). Trimming left V 1 base short and J 5 bases short, with 12 bases between. This CDR3 is 14 amino acids long. The CDR3 DNA reads as TGCAGTGCTAGAGTGGGAAATGAGGATCAGCCCCAGCATTTT. This gives the protein CSARVGNEDQPQHF.

This clonotype was counted a few times. V gene TRBV20-1 combines with J gene TRBJ2-3; D might be TRBD1 or TRBD2, each matching 6 bases. V lost 2 bases and J 1 base, leaving 13 bases between the germline ends. There are 15 residues in the CDR3. The germline V gene has CDR1 DFQATT and CDR2 SNEGSKA (reference sequence). The CDR3 nucleotides read TGCAGTGCTAGACCGGGGGCGCTTGGCACAGATACGCAGTATTTT. Residues: CSARPGALGTDTQYF.

This chain connects TRBV4-3 to TRBJ2-3; 14 bases are a match to TRBD2. The trim removed 2 bases at V and 6 bases at J, leaving 7 bases unmatched. The CDR3 spans 17 residues. The germline CDR1 and CDR2 sequences are LGHNA and YSLEER. CDR3 nucleotide sequence: TGCGCCAGCAGCCAATATGGGACTAGCGGGGGCTCGGATACGCAGTATTTT. Amino acid sequence: CASSQYGTSGGSDTQYF.

This rearrangement joins TRBV20-1 to TRBJ1-1; tentatively, D is TRBD1 (5 bases). V was cut by 3 bases and J by 5 bases, with 16 bases left in between. There are 14 residues in the CDR3. Germline CDR1 is DFQATT and CDR2 is SNEGSKA (reference sequence). CDR3 nucleotides: TGCAGTGCTAGTTGGGACGCTGGGGGAACTGAAGCTTTCTTT. Translating gives CSASWDAGGTEAFF.

Only a few counts were recorded for this clonotype. V and J are TRBV18 and TRBJ1-1; unclear D gene. The CDR3 totals 18 residues. The germline V and J ends were trimmed by 5 bases and 6 bases, with 28 bases remaining between them. Germline CDR1 is KGHSH and CDR2 is LQKENI. The CDR3 reads CASSLSGMSGEGNPEAFF. The DNA for the CDR3 is TGTGCCAGCTCATTATCCGGAATGTCGGGAGAAGGTAATCCTGAAGCTTTCTTT.

This clonotype was observed at least ten times. The V call is TRBV20-1, the J call TRBJ2-4; D might be TRBD1 (5 bases). CDR1 is DFQATT and CDR2 is SNEGSKA in the germline V gene (reference sequence). V was shortened by 3 bases and J by 0 bases, with 9 bases between the two germline ends. The CDR3 consists of 14 residues. In DNA, the CDR3 is TGCAGTGCTAGTCAGGGATTAGCCAAAAACATTCAGTACTTC. Translation gives CSASQGLAKNIQYF.

Only a few counts were recorded for this clonotype. The V call is TRBV4-2, the J call TRBJ1-5; D not certain. Deletions cut 5 bases from V and 5 bases from J, with 10 bases between. In germline, CDR1 is LGHNA, CDR2 YNFKEQ. The CDR3 extends over 13 amino acids. CDR3 DNA sequence: TGTGCCAGCAGCGTCGGGTCGCATCAGCCCCAGCATTTT. As protein: CASSVGSHQPQHF.

The rearrangement links TRBV12-3 or TRBV12-4 to TRBJ2-3, with TRBD2 matching over 9 bases. V trimming: 4 bases; J trimming: 3 bases; junction bases outside the gene matches: 8. This CDR3 has 16 amino acids. The CDR3 bases are TGTGCCAGCAGTTGGGTGTTAGCGGGGGTAACAGATACGCAGTATTTT. Translation: CASSWVLAGVTDTQYF.

The V call is TRBV20-1, the J call TRBJ2-7; maybe TRBD2 (6 bases). This CDR3 has 13 amino acids. The germline CDR1 and CDR2 sequences are DFQATT and SNEGSKA (reference sequence). V dropped 3 bases and J dropped 4 bases, with 13 bases sitting between them. CDR3 nucleotides: TGCAGTGCTAGCCTCCCGGGGAGGTACGAGCAGTACTTC. It is translated as CSASLPGRYEQYF.

The chain's CDR3 is CSARQGRLGGYTF. The CDR3 coding sequence is TGCAGTGCTAGACAAGGACGATTGGGCGGCTACACCTTC. The chain employs TRBV20-1 and TRBJ1-2; no clear D. CDR1 is DFQATT, CDR2 SNEGSKA, per germline (reference sequence). V shed 2 bases and J shed 8 bases, with 15 bases lying between them. The CDR3 totals 13 residues.

This clonotype appeared a few times. The genes are TRBV20-1 and TRBJ1-5; D perhaps matches TRBD1 (5 bases). In germline, CDR1 is DFQATT, CDR2 SNEGSKA (reference sequence). V dropped 0 bases and J dropped 4 bases, with 10 bases sitting between them. The CDR3 extends over 14 amino acids. CDR3 loop: CSARDRDVNQPQHF. CDR3 DNA: TGCAGTGCTAGAGACCGGGACGTGAATCAGCCCCAGCATTTT.

The chain carries TRBV18 and TRBJ2-1; D may be TRBD1 or TRBD2 (5 bases each). Germline-derived CDR1 and CDR2 are KGHSH and LQKENI. The CDR3 loop spans 14 amino acids. Trimming stripped 6 bases from V and 8 bases from J, with 17 bases between. The CDR3 is CASSHDWGKDEQFF. In DNA, the CDR3 is TGTGCCAGCTCTCATGATTGGGGGAAGGATGAGCAGTTCTTC.

This clonotype was found a few times. The J gene is TRBJ2-2, the V gene TRBV4-3; D perhaps matches TRBD1 (5 bases). The CDR3 is made up of 14 amino acids. Germline CDR1 LGHNA, CDR2 YSLEER. Trimming left V 3 bases short and J 3 bases short, with 8 bases between. The CDR3 region is CASSHDRDTGELFF. The CDR3 DNA sequence: TGCGCCAGCAGCCACGACAGAGACACCGGGGAGCTGTTTTTT.

This clonotype was counted between two and nine times. The DNA for the CDR3 is TGTGCCAGCGGGCCCACTTCGAACACCGGGGAGCTGTTTTTT. Encoded protein: CASGPTSNTGELFF. This chain uses TRBV12-3 or TRBV12-4 with TRBJ2-2; D not resolved. The CDR3 runs 14 residues. V lost 8 bases and J lost 0, with 10 bases in between.

This clonotype came up a few times. This sequence joins TRBV20-1 and TRBJ1-1; TRBD1 is a possible D gene (5 bases). The CDR3 runs to 13 residues. The V end lost 8 bases, the J end lost 1 base, and 14 bases lay between the germline ends. Germline CDR1 DFQATT, CDR2 SNEGSKA (reference sequence). DNA of the CDR3: TGCAGTCCAATTGACAGACGGAACACTGAAGCTTTCTTT. Amino acid sequence: CSPIDRRNTEAFF.

This clonotype was counted between two and nine times. This chain uses TRBV7-2 with TRBJ2-1; a weak D match, TRBD1 (6 bases). With 2 bases removed from V and 9 bases from J, the gap between germline ends came to 14 bases. Per germline, CDR1 SGHTA and CDR2 FQGNSA. The CDR3 is made up of 14 amino acids. The CDR3 DNA reads TGTGCCAGCAGCTTACAGGGGAGTACGTTTGAGCAGTTCTTC. Residues: CASSLQGSTFEQFF. Full variable domain (remainder filled in from reference TRBV7-2 and TRBJ2-1): GAGVSQSPSNKVTEKGKDVELRCDPISGHTALYWYRQSLGQGLEFLIYFQGNSAPDKSGLPSDRFSAERTGGSVSTLTIQRTQQEDSAVYLCASSLQGSTFEQFFGPGTRLTVL.

Many counts were recorded for this clonotype. This rearrangement joins TRBV5-1 to TRBJ2-7; D possibly uses TRBD1 or TRBD2 (6 bases each). The CDR3 runs to 14 residues. Per the germline V gene, CDR1 is SGHRS and CDR2 is YFSETQ. Trimming cost V 3 bases and J 5 bases, with 15 bases left between them. The CDR3 reads CASSSTGRSDEQYF. The CDR3 region has the DNA TGCGCCAGCAGCTCTACAGGGAGGTCGGACGAGCAGTACTTC.

This clonotype was counted at least ten times. The chain links TRBV7-9 to TRBJ1-3; no reliable D call. Germline V CDR1 and CDR2: SEHNR, FQNEAQ (reference sequence). The CDR3 is 14 residues long. Trimming stripped 3 bases from V and 3 bases from J, with 9 bases between. The CDR3 loop is CASSLKGYGNTIYF. CDR3 nucleotide sequence: TGTGCCAGCAGCTTGAAGGGATATGGAAACACCATATATTTT.

There are a few counts of this clonotype. This rearrangement joins TRBV28 to TRBJ2-7, with TRBD1 as a possible D gene (6 bases). Germline CDR1 is MDHEN and CDR2 is SYDVKM. The CDR3 consists of 13 residues. V lost 1 base, J lost 6 bases, and 10 bases lay in between. Here the CDR3 DNA reads TGTGCCAGCAGTTTATCAGGGGTCCGCGAGCAGTACGTC. This gives the protein CASSLSGVREQYV.